What follows is one TCR beta chain and its context. What it binds is not known. These data are taken from a study of monozygotic twins with cystic fibrosis. The study, taken as a whole, reports: No link emerged between shared CDR3 counts and age, concordance or severity. Co-twins had the most similar V usage for 13 of 16 pairs, J for 8.

Trimming removed 1 base from V and 4 bases from J, with 12 bases in between. CDR1 is SGHNT and CDR2 is YYREEE in the germline V gene (reference sequence). The CDR3 loop spans 14 amino acids. This table comes from immunoSEQ multiplex PCR, and its TCRdb copy is limited to in-frame clones, with some not included. The sample includes 29,000 or so clones, roughly 80% of them seen just once. This TCR was sampled from a girl aged 2 to 10 with cystic fibrosis. The sequenced sample was blood. The chain is built from TRBV5-4 and TRBJ2-7; either TRBD1 or TRBD2 may fit D (6 bases each). As DNA, the CDR3 is TGTGCCAGCAGCTTGATGGGCGGGACATACGAGCAGTACTTC. It codes for CASSLMGGTYEQYF.